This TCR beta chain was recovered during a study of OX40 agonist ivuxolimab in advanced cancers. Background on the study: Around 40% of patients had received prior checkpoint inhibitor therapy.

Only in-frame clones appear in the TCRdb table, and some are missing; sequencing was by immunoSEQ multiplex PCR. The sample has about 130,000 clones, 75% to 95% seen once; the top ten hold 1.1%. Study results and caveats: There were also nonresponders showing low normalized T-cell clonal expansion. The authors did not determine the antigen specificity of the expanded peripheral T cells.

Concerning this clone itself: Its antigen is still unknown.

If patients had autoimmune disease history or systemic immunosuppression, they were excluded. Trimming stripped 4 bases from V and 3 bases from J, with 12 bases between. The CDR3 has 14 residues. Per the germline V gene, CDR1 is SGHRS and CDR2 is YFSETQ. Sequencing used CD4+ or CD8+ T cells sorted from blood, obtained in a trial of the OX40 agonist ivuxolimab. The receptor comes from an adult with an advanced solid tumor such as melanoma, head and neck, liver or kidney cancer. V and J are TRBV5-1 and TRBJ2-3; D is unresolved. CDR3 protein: CASSVASKTDTQYF. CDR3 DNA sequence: TGCGCCAGCAGCGTGGCAAGTAAAACAGATACGCAGTATTTT.